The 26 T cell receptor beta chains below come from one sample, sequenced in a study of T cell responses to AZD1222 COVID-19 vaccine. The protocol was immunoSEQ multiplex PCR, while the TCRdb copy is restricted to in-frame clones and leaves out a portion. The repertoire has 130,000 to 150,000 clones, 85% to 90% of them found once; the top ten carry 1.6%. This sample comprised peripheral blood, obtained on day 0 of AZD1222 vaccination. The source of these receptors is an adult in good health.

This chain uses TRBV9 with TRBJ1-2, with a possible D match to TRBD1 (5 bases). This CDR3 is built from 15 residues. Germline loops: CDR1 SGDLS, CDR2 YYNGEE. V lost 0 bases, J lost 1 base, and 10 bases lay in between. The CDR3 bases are TGTGCCAGCAGCGTAGGTAGGGGATTTAACTATGGCTACACCTTC. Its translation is CASSVGRGFNYGYTF.

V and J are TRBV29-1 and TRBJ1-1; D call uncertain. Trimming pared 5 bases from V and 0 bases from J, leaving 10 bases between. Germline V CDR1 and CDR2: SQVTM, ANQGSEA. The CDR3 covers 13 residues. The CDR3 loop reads CSVQERVNTEAFF. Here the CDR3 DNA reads TGCAGCGTTCAGGAGAGAGTGAACACTGAAGCTTTCTTT.

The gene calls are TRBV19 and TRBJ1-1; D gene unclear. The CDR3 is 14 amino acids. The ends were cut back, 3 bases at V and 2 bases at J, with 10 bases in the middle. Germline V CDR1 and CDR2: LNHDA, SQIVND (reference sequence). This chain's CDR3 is CASSIWEDNTEAFF. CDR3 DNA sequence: TGTGCCAGTAGTATTTGGGAAGATAACACTGAAGCTTTCTTT.

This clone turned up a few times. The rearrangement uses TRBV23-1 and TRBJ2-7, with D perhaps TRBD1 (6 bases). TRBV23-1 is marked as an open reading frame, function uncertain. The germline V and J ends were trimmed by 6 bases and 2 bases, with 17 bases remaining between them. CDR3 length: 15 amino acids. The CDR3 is CASSAGTGSPYEQYF. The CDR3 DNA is TGCGCCAGCAGCGCAGGAACAGGGTCCCCCTACGAGCAGTACTTC.

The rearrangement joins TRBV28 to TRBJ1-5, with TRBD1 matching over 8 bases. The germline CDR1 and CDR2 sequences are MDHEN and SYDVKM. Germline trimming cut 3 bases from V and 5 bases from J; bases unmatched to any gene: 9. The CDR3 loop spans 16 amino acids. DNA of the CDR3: TGTGCCAGCAGTTTGAGAGACAGGGGCTCGGATCAGCCCCAGCATTTT. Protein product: CASSLRDRGSDQPQHF.

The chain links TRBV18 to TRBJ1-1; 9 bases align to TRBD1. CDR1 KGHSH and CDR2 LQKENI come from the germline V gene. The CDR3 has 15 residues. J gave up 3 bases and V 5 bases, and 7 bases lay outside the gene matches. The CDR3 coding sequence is TGTGCCAGCTCAGCCGGACAGGGGAGGGACACTGAAGCTTTCTTT. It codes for CASSAGQGRDTEAFF.

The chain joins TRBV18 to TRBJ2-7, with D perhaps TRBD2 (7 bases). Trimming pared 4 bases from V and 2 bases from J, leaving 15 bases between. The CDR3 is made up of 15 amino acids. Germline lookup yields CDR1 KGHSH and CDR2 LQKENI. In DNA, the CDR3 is TGTGCCAGCTCACAGGGGGGGCGAGGGGCCTACGAGCAGTACTTC. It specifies CASSQGGRGAYEQYF. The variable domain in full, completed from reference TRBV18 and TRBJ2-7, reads NAGVMQNPRHLVRRRGQEARLRCSPMKGHSHVYWYRQLPEEGLKFMVYLQKENIIDESGMPKERFSAEFPKEGPSILRIQQVVRGDSAAYFCASSQGGRGAYEQYFGPGTRLTVT.

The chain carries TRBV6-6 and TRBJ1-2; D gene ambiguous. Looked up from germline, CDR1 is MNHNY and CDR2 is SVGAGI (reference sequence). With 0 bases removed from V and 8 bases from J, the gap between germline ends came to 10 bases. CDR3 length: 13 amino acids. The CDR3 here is CASSYSLRGGYTF. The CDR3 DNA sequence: TGTGCCAGCAGTTACTCCCTAAGAGGCGGCTACACCTTC.

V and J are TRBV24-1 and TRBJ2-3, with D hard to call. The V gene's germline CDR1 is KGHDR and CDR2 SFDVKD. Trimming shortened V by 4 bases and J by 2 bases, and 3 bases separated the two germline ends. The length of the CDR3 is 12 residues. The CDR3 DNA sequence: TGTGCCACCAGTGAAGACACAGATACGCAGTATTTT. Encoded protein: CATSEDTDTQYF.

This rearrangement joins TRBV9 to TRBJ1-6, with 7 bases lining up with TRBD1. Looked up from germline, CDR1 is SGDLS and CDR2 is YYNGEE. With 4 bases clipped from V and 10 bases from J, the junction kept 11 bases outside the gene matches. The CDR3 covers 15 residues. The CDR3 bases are TGTGCCAGCAGCCTTGACAGGGCCCCGCAGTCACCCCTCCACTTT. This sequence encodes CASSLDRAPQSPLHF. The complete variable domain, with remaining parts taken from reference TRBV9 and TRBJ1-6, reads DSGVTQTPKHLITATGQRVTLRCSPRSGDLSVYWYQQSLDQGLQFLIQYYNGEERAKGNILERFSAQQFPDLHSELNLSSLELGDSALYFCASSLDRAPQSPLHFGNGTRLTVT.

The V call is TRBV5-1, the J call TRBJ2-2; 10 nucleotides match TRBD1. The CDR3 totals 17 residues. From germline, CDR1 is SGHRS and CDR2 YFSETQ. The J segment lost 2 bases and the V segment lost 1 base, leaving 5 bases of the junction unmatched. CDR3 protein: CASSLYGTGANTGELFF. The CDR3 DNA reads TGCGCCAGCAGCTTGTATGGGACAGGGGCTAACACCGGGGAGCTGTTTTTT.

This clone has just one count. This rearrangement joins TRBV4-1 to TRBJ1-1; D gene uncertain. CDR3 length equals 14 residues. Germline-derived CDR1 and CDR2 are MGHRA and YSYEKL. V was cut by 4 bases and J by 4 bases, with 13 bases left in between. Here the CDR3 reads CASSPRAGGTEAFF. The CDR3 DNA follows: TGCGCCAGCAGCCCGAGGGCAGGTGGCACTGAAGCTTTCTTT.

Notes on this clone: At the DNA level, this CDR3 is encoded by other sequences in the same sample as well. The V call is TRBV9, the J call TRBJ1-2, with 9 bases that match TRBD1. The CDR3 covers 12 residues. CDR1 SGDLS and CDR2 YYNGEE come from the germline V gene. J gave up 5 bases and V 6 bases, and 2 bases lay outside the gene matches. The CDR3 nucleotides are TGTGCCAGCAAAGACAGGGGGTATGGCTACACCTTC. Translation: CASKDRGYGYTF.

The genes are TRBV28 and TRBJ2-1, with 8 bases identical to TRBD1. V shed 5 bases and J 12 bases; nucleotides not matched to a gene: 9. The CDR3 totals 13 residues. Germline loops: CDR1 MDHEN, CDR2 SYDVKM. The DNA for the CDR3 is TGTGCCAGCAGTACGGGACAGGTTGTAGGGCAGTTCTTC. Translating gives CASSTGQVVGQFF.

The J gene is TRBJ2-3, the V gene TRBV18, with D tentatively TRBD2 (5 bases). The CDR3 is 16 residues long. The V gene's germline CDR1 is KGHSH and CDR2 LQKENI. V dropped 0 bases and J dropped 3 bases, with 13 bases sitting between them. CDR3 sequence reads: CASSPPGPAGTDTQYF. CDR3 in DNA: TGTGCCAGCTCACCACCCGGGCCGGCGGGTACAGATACGCAGTATTTT.

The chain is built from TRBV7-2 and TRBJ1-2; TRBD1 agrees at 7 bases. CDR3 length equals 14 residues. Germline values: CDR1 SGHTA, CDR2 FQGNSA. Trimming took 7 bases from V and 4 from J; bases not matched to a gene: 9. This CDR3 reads CASKLDRSSYGYTF. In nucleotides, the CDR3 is TGTGCCAGCAAATTGGACAGGTCCTCCTATGGCTACACCTTC.

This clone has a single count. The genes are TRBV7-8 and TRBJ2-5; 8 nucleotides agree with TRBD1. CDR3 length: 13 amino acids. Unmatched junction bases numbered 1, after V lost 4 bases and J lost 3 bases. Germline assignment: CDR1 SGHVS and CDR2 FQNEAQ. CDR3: CASSSDREETQYF. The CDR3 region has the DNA TGTGCCAGCAGCTCGGACAGGGAAGAGACCCAGTACTTC.

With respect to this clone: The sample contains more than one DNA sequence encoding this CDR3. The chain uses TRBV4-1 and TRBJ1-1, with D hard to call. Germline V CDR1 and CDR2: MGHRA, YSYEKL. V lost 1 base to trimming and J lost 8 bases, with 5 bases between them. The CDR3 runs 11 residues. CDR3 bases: TGCGCCAGCAGCCAAGGTAGGGAAGCTTTCTTT. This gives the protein CASSQGREAFF.

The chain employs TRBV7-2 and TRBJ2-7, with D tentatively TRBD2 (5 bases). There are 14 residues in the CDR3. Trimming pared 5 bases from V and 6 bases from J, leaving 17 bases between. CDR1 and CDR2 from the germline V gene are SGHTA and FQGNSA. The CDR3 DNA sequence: TGTGCCAGCAGCGCAGCTGCGTCGGAGGCCGAGCAGTACTTC. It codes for CASSAAASEAEQYF.

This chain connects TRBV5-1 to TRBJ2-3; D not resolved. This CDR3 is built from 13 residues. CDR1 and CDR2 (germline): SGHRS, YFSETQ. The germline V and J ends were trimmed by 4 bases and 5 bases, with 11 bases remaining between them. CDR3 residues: CASSEEVGDTQYF. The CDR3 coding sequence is TGCGCCAGCAGCGAAGAGGTAGGAGATACGCAGTATTTT.

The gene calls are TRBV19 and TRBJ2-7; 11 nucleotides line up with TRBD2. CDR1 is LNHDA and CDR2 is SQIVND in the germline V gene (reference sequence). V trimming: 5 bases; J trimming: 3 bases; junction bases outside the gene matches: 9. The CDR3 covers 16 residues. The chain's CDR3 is CASSPSSGTSGYEQYF. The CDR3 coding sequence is TGTGCCAGTAGTCCATCCTCCGGGACTAGCGGCTACGAGCAGTACTTC.

The CDR3 region has the DNA TGTGCCAGCAGTAAATGGGGGCAGGAGGGTCAGCCCCAGCATTTT. Translation gives CASSKWGQEGQPQHF. J is TRBJ1-5 and V is TRBV27; possible D gene TRBD1, 6 bases. The V end lost 5 bases, the J end lost 6 bases, and 17 bases lay between the germline ends. Germline V gives CDR1 MNHEY, CDR2 SMNVEV (reference sequence). The CDR3 spans 15 residues.

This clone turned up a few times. CDR3 amino acids: CASSFGSGIDEQFF. CDR3 nucleotides: TGTGCCAGCAGCTTCGGATCAGGGATCGATGAGCAGTTCTTC. The chain has TRBV11-2 and TRBJ2-1; maybe TRBD1 (5 bases). Trimming took off 3 bases at V and 8 bases at J, with 14 bases between the two ends. The CDR3 length is 14 residues. The germline V gene encodes CDR1 SGHAT and CDR2 FQNNGV. The full variable domain, its missing parts supplied by reference TRBV11-2 and TRBJ2-1, is EAGVAQSPRYKIIEKRQSVAFWCNPISGHATLYWYQQILGQGPKLLIQFQNNGVVDDSQLPKDRFSAERLKGVDSTLKIQPAKLEDSAVYLCASSFGSGIDEQFFGPGTRLTVL.

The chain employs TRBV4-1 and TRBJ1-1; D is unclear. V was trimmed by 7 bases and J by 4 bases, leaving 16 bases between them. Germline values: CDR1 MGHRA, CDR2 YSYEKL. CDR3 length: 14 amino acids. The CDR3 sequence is CASTVSGLGTEAFF. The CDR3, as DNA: TGCGCCAGCACCGTCAGCGGTCTGGGCACTGAAGCTTTCTTT.

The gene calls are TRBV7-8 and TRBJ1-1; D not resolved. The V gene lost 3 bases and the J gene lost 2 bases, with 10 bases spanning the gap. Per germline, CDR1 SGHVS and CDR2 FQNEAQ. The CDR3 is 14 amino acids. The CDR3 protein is CASSFNRQNTEAFF. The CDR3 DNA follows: TGTGCCAGCAGCTTCAACCGGCAAAACACTGAAGCTTTCTTT.

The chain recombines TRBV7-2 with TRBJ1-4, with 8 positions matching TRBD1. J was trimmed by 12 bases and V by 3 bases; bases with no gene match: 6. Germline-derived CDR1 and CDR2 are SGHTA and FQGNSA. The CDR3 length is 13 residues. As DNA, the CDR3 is TGTGCCAGCAGCTTGCAGGGGGCGGGGCAACTGTTTTTT. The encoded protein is CASSLQGAGQLFF.